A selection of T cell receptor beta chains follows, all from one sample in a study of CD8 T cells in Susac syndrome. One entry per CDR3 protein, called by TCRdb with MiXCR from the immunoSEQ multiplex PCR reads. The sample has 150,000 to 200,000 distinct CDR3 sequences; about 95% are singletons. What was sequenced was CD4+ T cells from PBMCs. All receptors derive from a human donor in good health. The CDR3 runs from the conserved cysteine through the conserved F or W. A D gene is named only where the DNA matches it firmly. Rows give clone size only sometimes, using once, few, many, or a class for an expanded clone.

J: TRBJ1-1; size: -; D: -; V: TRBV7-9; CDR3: CASSFTAEAFF; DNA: TGTGCCAGCAGCTTTACCGCTGAAGCTTTCTTT
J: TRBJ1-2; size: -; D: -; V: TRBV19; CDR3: CASGSGYTF; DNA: TGTGCCAGTGGAAGTGGCTACACCTTC
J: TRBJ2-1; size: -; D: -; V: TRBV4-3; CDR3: CASSQDQRSSYNEQFF; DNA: TGCGCCAGCAGCCAAGATCAGCGGAGCTCCTACAATGAGCAGTTCTTC
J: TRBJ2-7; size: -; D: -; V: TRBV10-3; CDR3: CAISDRKTDSYEQYF; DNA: TGTGCCATCAGTGATCGAAAGACCGACTCCTACGAGCAGTACTTC
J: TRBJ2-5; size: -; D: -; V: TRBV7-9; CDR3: CASSMDQGRKTQYF; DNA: TGTGCCAGCAGCATGGACCAGGGGAGGAAGACCCAGTACTTC
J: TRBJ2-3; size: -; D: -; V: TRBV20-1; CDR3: CSGTSSTDTQYF; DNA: TGCAGTGGGACCTCTAGCACAGATACGCAGTATTTT
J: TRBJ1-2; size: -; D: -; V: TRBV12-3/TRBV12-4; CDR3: CASSFSGFGYTF; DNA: TGTGCCAGCAGTTTCTCAGGGTTTGGCTACACCTTC
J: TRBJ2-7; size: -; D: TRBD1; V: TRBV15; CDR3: CATSELIGQGSYEQYF; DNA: TGTGCCACCAGCGAATTAATAGGACAGGGATCCTACGAGCAGTACTTC
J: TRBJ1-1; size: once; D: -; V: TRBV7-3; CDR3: CASGDDPNTEAFF; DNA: TGTGCCAGCGGGGACGACCCGAACACTGAAGCTTTCTTT
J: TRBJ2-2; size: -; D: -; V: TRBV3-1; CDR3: CASSQAAAGELFF; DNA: TGTGCCAGCAGCCAAGCTGCCGCCGGGGAGCTGTTTTTT
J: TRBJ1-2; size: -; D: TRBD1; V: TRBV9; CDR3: CASSAPSGTAGYTF; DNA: TGTGCCAGCAGCGCTCCCTCCGGGACAGCAGGCTACACCTTC
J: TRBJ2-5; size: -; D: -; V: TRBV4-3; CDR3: CATNQETQYF; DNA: TGCGCCACAAACCAAGAGACCCAGTACTTC
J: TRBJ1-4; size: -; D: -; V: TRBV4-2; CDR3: CASSQGTMTNEKLFF; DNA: TGTGCCAGCAGCCAAGGGACTATGACTAATGAAAAACTGTTTTTT
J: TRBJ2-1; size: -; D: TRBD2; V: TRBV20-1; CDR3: CSARPSGGAPEQFF; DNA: TGCAGTGCTAGACCTAGCGGGGGGGCCCCTGAGCAGTTCTTC
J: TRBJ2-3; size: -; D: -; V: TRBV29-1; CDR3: CSVVYPFSTDTQYF; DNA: TGCAGCGTTGTATATCCTTTTAGCACAGATACGCAGTATTTT
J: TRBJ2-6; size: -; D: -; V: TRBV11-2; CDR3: CASTRPGTGANVLTF; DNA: TGTGCCAGCACCCGACCAGGGACTGGGGCCAACGTCCTGACTTTC
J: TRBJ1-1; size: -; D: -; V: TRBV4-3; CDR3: CASSQAGGGTEAFF; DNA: TGCGCCAGCAGCCAAGCCGGGGGTGGCACTGAAGCTTTCTTT
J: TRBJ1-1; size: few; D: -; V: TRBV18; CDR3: CASSEGQNTEAFF; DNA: TGTGCCAGCTCAGAGGGACAGAACACTGAAGCTTTCTTT
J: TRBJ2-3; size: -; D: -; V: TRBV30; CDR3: CAWSDLRGAGDTQYF; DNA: TGTGCCTGGAGTGACCTCCGGGGGGCAGGGGATACGCAGTATTTT
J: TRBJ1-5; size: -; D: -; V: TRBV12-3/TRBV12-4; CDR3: CASSVGQPQHF; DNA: TGTGCCAGCAGCGTTGGGCAGCCCCAGCATTTT
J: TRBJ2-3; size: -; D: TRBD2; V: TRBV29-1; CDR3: CSVAGAHTHSTDTQYF; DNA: TGCAGCGTAGCGGGGGCCCATACGCATAGCACAGATACGCAGTATTTT
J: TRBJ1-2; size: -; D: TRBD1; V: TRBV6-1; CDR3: CASSESTGGRAVYTF; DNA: TGTGCCAGCAGTGAATCGACAGGGGGCCGCGCTGTTTACACCTTC
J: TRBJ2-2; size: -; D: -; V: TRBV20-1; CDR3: CSARPVLDANTGELFF; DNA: TGCAGTGCTAGGCCCGTACTTGACGCGAACACCGGGGAGCTGTTTTTT
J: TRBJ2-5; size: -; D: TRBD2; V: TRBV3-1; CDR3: CASSQTSGDLRETQYF; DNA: TGTGCCAGCAGCCAAACCAGCGGGGACCTTCGAGAGACCCAGTACTTC
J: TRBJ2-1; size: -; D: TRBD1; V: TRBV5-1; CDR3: CASSLVQGVNEQFF; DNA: TGCGCCAGCAGCTTGGTACAGGGGGTAAATGAGCAGTTCTTC
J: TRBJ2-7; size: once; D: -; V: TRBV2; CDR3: CASSPLAGRTYEQYF; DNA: TGTGCCAGCAGTCCCCTAGCAGGGCGTACCTACGAGCAGTACTTC
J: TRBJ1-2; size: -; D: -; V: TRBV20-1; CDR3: CSAPGRLYGYTF; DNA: TGCAGTGCACCGGGACGGCTCTATGGCTACACCTTC
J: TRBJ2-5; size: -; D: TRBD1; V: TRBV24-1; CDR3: CATSRTTGETQYF; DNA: TGTGCCACCAGTCGTACGACAGGGGAGACCCAGTACTTC
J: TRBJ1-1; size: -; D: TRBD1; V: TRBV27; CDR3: CASRGTGARVSEAFF; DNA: TGTGCCAGCAGGGGAACAGGGGCGCGAGTATCTGAAGCTTTCTTT
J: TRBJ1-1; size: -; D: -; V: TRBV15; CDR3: CATSRAGAVPEAFF; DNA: TGTGCCACCAGCAGAGCGGGGGCAGTCCCTGAAGCTTTCTTT
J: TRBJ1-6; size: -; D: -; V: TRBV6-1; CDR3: CASRQGSEPLHF; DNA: TGTGCCAGCAGACAGGGTTCGGAACCCCTCCACTTT
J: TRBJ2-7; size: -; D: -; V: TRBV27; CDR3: CASSSRGDAYEQYF; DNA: TGTGCCAGCAGTTCCCGGGGAGACGCGTACGAGCAGTACTTC
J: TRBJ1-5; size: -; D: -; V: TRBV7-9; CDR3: CASTQGGYSNQPQHF; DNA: TGTGCCAGCACCCAAGGGGGATATAGCAATCAGCCCCAGCATTTT
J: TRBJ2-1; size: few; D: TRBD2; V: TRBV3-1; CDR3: CASSPLAGHNEQFF; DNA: TGTGCCAGCAGCCCATTAGCGGGGCACAATGAGCAGTTCTTC
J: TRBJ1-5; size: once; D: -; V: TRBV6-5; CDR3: CASSYSGPYSNQPQHF; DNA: TGTGCCAGCAGTTACTCCGGACCTTATAGCAATCAGCCCCAGCATTTT
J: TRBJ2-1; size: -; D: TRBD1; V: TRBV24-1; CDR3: CATSESQTGPNANEQFF; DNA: TGTGCCACCAGTGAGTCCCAGACAGGGCCCAATGCCAATGAGCAGTTCTTC
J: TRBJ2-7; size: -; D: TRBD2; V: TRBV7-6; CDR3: CASSRSGVTMYEQYF; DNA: TGTGCCAGCAGCCGCAGCGGGGTCACGATGTACGAGCAGTACTTC
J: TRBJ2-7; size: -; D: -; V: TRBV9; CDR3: CASSVGPPYEQYF; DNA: TGTGCCAGCAGCGTAGGGCCGCCCTACGAGCAGTACTTC
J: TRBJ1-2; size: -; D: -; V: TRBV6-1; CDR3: CASREPGEGPYGYTF; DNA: TGTGCCAGCAGGGAGCCTGGGGAGGGACCCTATGGCTACACCTTC
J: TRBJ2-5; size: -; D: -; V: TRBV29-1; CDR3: CSARAGMQETQYF; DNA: TGCAGCGCCCGGGCCGGGATGCAAGAGACCCAGTACTTC